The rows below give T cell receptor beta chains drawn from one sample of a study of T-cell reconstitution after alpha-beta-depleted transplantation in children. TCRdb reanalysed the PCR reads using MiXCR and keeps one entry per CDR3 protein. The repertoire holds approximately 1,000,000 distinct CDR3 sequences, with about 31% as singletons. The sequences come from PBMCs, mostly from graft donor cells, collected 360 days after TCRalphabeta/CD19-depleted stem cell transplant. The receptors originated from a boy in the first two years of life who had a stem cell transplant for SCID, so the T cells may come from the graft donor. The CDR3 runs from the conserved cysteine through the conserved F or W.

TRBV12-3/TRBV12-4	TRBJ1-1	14	CASRASGQAGEAFF
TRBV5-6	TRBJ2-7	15	CASSLAGTSYHEQYF
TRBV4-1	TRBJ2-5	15	CASSQDAGTPVTQYF
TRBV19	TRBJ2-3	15	CASRKTSGGTDTQYF
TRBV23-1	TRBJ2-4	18	CASRQEYQAVLAKNIQYF
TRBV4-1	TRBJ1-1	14	CASSPRVMNTEAFF
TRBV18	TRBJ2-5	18	CASSPQTHTEGARGTQYF
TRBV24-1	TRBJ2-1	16	CATSDPAGSEGNEQFF
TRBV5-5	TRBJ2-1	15	CASSRVLGQGDEQFF
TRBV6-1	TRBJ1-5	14	CASSDRDSNQPQHF
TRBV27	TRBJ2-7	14	CASSLSPYTYEQYF
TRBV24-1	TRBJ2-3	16	CATSDLQGGATDTQYF
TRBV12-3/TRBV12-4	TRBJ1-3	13	CASSFSLGNTIYF
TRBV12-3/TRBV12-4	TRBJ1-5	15	CASSLRDILNQPQHF
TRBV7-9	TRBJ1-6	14	CASSLVPGYSPLHF
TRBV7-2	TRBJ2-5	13	CASSLNGVETQYF
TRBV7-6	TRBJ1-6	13	CASSLEGGWPLHF
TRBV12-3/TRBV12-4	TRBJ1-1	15	CASSFRGTGTTEAFF
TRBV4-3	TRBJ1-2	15	CASSLSDRGGYGYTF
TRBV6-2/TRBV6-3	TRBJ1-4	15	CASSYSLTTNEKLFF
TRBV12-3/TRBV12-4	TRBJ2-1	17	CASSLTTGDLSYNEQFF
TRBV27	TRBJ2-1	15	CASSPTQLEMDEQFF
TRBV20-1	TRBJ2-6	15	CSAREQGAGANVLTF
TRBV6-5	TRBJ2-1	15	CASSYQGLTYNEQFF
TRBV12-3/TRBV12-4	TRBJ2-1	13	CASSIESYNEQFF
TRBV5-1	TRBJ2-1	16	CASSLPGQASYNEQFF
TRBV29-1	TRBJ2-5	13	CSVEGDYQETQYF
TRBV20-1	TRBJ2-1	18	CSARDRSGAGGSYNEQFF
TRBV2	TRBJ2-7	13	CASRTGTGGRQYF
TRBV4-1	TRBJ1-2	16	CASSPRQGLVDYGYTF
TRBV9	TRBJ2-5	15	CASSVGGGGGETQYF
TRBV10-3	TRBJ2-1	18	CAISPYGGGHSNYNEQFF
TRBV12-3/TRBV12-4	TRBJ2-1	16	CASSLVSPAVFNEQFF
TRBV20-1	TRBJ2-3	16	CSASPGTSGGQDTQYF
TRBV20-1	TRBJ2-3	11	CSARELGTQYF
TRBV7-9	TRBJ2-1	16	CASSFLRSTADNEQFF
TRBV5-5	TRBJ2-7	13	CASSLPRPYEQYF
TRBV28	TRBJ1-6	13	CASMGDYNSPLHF
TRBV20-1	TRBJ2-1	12	CSASRRANEQFF
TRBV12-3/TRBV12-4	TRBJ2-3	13	CASSSPLADTQYF
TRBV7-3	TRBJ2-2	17	CASSLIRLGSGTGELFF
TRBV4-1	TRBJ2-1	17	CASSQGLGTGANNEQFF